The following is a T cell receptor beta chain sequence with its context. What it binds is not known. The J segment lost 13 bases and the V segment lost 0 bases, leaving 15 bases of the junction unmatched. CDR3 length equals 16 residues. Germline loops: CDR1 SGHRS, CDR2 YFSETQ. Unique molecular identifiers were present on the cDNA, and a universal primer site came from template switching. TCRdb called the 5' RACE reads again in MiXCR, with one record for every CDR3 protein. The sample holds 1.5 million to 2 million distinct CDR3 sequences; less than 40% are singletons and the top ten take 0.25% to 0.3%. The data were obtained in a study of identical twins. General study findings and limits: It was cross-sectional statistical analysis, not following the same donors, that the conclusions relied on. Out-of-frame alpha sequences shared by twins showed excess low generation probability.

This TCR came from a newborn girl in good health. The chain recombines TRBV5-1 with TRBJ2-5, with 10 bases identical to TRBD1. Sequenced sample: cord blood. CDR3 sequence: CASSLEAGTGVYERYF. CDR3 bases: TGCGCCAGCAGCTTGGAGGCCGGGACAGGGGTCTACGAGCGGTACTTC.